A single sample is the source of the 24 T cell receptor beta chains below, sequenced in a study of cytotoxic CD8 clonotypes in ibrutinib-treated CLL. TCRdb keeps only in-frame clones here, not all; method: immunoSEQ multiplex PCR. This sample has more than 60,000 clones, with approximately 87% found just once. The sequencing here drew on PBMCs, taken after 24 months of ibrutinib treatment. Receptors were obtained from a human donor with chronic lymphocytic leukemia.

The V gene is TRBV15, the J gene TRBJ2-2; 7 bases fit TRBD2. V was pared by 2 bases and J by 0 bases, with 3 bases of the junction left unmatched. Germline CDR1 LNHNV, CDR2 YYDKDF (reference sequence). The CDR3 consists of 16 residues. In DNA form, the CDR3 reads TGTGCCACCAGCAGACTCGGACTAGCGAACACCGGGGAGCTGTTTTTT. Its protein product is CATSRLGLANTGELFF.

The chain recombines TRBV4-1 with TRBJ2-7, with TRBD1 identical over 8 bases. The CDR3 consists of 16 residues. Germline loops: CDR1 MGHRA, CDR2 YSYEKL. The V segment lost 3 bases and the J segment 5 bases; nucleotides outside the gene matches: 12. The CDR3 spells CASSQRPGQGGDEQYF. The CDR3 DNA follows: TGCGCCAGCAGCCAGCGTCCCGGACAGGGAGGCGACGAGCAGTACTTC.

CDR3 loop: CASSVAPGLRPSEQFF. In DNA, the CDR3 is TGTGCCAGCAGCGTAGCGCCGGGACTAAGGCCAAGTGAGCAGTTCTTC. This chain uses TRBV9 with TRBJ2-1; 7 positions agree with TRBD2. The V gene end was trimmed by 0 bases and the J gene end by 9 bases; junction bases not matched to a gene: 12. Per germline, CDR1 SGDLS and CDR2 YYNGEE. This CDR3 spans 16 amino acids. The variable domain in full, completed from reference TRBV9 and TRBJ2-1, reads DSGVTQTPKHLITATGQRVTLRCSPRSGDLSVYWYQQSLDQGLQFLIQYYNGEERAKGNILERFSAQQFPDLHSELNLSSLELGDSALYFCASSVAPGLRPSEQFFGPGTRLTVL.

The chain combines TRBV27 with TRBJ1-2; D may be TRBD1 (6 bases). V gave up 4 bases and J gave up 5 bases, with 14 bases separating them. The CDR3 is 14 residues long. Germline V CDR1 and CDR2: MNHEY, SMNVEV (reference sequence). The CDR3 coding sequence is TGTGCCAGCAGTTCCCGACGACAGGTATATGGCTACACCTTC. This codes for CASSSRRQVYGYTF.

The chain links TRBV29-1 to TRBJ2-5; D uncertain. This CDR3 spans 13 amino acids. The germline V gene encodes CDR1 SQVTM and CDR2 ANQGSEA. The ends were cut back, 2 bases at V and 2 bases at J, with 9 bases in the middle. Here the CDR3 DNA reads TGCAGCGTTGAATTATGGGTTCAAGAGACCCAGTACTTC. As protein: CSVELWVQETQYF.

The chain employs TRBV18 and TRBJ1-1, with 9 bases that match TRBD1. The CDR3 covers 16 residues. J lost 1 base, V lost 8 bases, and 11 bases had no gene match. Per the germline V gene, CDR1 is KGHSH and CDR2 is LQKENI. CDR3 sequence: CASRRQQGAGNTEAFF. CDR3 nucleotides: TGTGCCAGCCGACGCCAACAGGGGGCGGGGAACACTGAAGCTTTCTTT.

The gene calls are TRBV4-1 and TRBJ2-5, with 12 nucleotides matching TRBD2. V lost 1 base, J lost 4 bases, and 10 bases stayed unmatched. The CDR3 length is 18 residues. Per germline, CDR1 MGHRA and CDR2 YSYEKL. This CDR3 is CASSQGTSGTWGGETQYF. The DNA for the CDR3 is TGCGCCAGCAGCCAAGGGACTAGCGGGACCTGGGGGGGAGAGACCCAGTACTTC.

The CDR3 DNA sequence: TGTGCCAGCAGCCAAGAACTAGCAACTTTCTACAATGAGCAGTTCTTC. Translation: CASSQELATFYNEQFF. The genes are TRBV4-2 and TRBJ2-1; tentative D call: TRBD2 (6 bases). Germline-derived CDR1 and CDR2 are LGHNA and YNFKEQ. The CDR3 totals 16 residues. Trimming removed 0 bases from V and 3 bases from J, with 12 bases in between.

J is TRBJ1-1 and V is TRBV11-2; D gene uncertain. The ends were cut back, 5 bases at V and 2 bases at J, with 9 bases in the middle. The germline V gene has CDR1 SGHAT and CDR2 FQNNGV. CDR3 size: 13 residues. The CDR3 region is CASSRKGNTEAFF. CDR3 bases: TGTGCCAGCAGCCGTAAGGGAAACACTGAAGCTTTCTTT.

This chain connects TRBV28 to TRBJ1-5; D gene uncertain. V gave up 3 bases and J gave up 3 bases, with 12 bases separating them. Germline CDR1 and CDR2: MDHEN and SYDVKM. The length of the CDR3 is 15 residues. In DNA, the CDR3 is TGTGCCAGCAGTTTTCGGTTGGTTTCCAATCAGCCCCAGCATTTT. It codes for CASSFRLVSNQPQHF.

This chain links TRBV6-1 with TRBJ2-3; 9 bases map to TRBD1. This CDR3 is built from 13 residues. With V trimmed by 10 bases and J by 7 bases, 9 bases remained unmatched. The germline V gene has CDR1 MNHNS and CDR2 SASEGT. CDR3 DNA sequence: TGTGCCAATTCCGGGACAGGGACAAATACGCAGTATTTT. Translating gives CANSGTGTNTQYF.

This clone was seen more than once but under ten times. The chain couples TRBV6-6 to TRBJ2-7; D uncertain. CDR1 and CDR2 (germline): MNHNY, SVGAGI (reference sequence). Deletions cut 1 base from V and 4 bases from J, with 8 bases between. The CDR3 consists of 13 residues. The CDR3 bases are TGTGCCAGCAGTTACTTTGGGTCGTACGAGCAGTACTTC. Protein product: CASSYFGSYEQYF.

The chain couples TRBV5-1 to TRBJ2-2; 9 bases line up with TRBD2. The CDR3 is 16 residues long. Germline V lookup: CDR1 SGHRS, CDR2 YFSETQ. The trim removed 1 base at V and 5 bases at J, leaving 6 bases unmatched. The CDR3 coding sequence is TGCGCCAGCAGCTTGAATGTGGCGGGAGGGACCGGGGAGCTGTTTTTT. It specifies CASSLNVAGGTGELFF.

The J gene is TRBJ2-7, the V gene TRBV28, with no clear D. CDR3 length: 12 amino acids. Germline values: CDR1 MDHEN, CDR2 SYDVKM. Trimming removed 6 bases at V and 6 bases at J, with 12 bases between. This chain's CDR3 is CASRIRSGEQYF. As DNA, the CDR3 is TGTGCCAGCAGGATACGGTCGGGCGAGCAGTACTTC.

V and J are TRBV11-2 and TRBJ2-7; 7 bases align to TRBD2. CDR3 length: 17 amino acids. Losses at the gene ends were 4 bases for V and 1 base for J; bases not matched to a gene: 13. Germline loops: CDR1 SGHAT, CDR2 FQNNGV. CDR3 nucleotides: TGTGCCAGCAGCTACACTTTCCCTGGTAGCGGGTCCTACGAGCAGTACTTC. Encoded protein: CASSYTFPGSGSYEQYF.

The V gene is TRBV5-1, the J gene TRBJ2-1; 9 bases align to TRBD1. CDR3 length: 15 residues. Germline V gene sequence: CDR1 SGHRS, CDR2 YFSETQ. Trimming cost V 3 bases and J 5 bases; bases outside gene matches: 6. For the CDR3, the DNA is TGCGCCAGCAGCTCCACAGGGGGCAAACACAATGAGCAGTTCTTC. This gives the protein CASSSTGGKHNEQFF.

The rearrangement uses TRBV5-5 and TRBJ2-1; 7 bases line up with TRBD2. Trimming at V came to 0 bases and at J to 5 bases, leaving 5 bases not matched to a gene. CDR1 and CDR2 from the germline V gene are SGHKS and YYEKEE (reference sequence). The CDR3 runs 15 residues. Here the CDR3 reads CASSLEAGVHNEQFF. CDR3 bases: TGTGCCAGCAGCTTGGAGGCGGGAGTGCACAATGAGCAGTTCTTC.

The chain carries TRBV19 and TRBJ1-5; no firm D call. Trimming stripped 0 bases from V and 5 bases from J, with 14 bases between. CDR3 size: 16 residues. The germline CDR1 and CDR2 sequences are LNHDA and SQIVND (reference sequence). The CDR3 DNA reads TGTGCCAGTAGTATAGATCTTGTTAGGAGAGATCAGCCCCAGCATTTT. This translates into CASSIDLVRRDQPQHF.

The V call is TRBV7-3, the J call TRBJ2-3; no clear D. The CDR3 contains 13 residues. Germline loops: CDR1 SGHTA, CDR2 FQGTGA. The V and J ends lost 2 bases and 4 bases respectively, with 7 bases between them. In DNA form, the CDR3 reads TGTGCCAGCAGCTTAGCAGCAGCAGATACGCAGTATTTT. Its protein product is CASSLAAADTQYF.

V gene TRBV4-2 combines with J gene TRBJ1-5; 7 bases are shared with TRBD1. Trimming at V came to 0 bases and at J to 3 bases, leaving 2 bases not matched to a gene. This CDR3 is 15 amino acids long. The germline V gene encodes CDR1 LGHNA and CDR2 YNFKEQ. The CDR3 here is CASSQEDRNNQPQHF. The DNA for the CDR3 is TGTGCCAGCAGCCAAGAGGACAGGAACAATCAGCCCCAGCATTTT.

V is TRBV7-6 and J is TRBJ2-5; 11 positions agree with TRBD1. The CDR3 totals 14 residues. Losses at the gene ends were 5 bases for V and 2 bases for J; bases not matched to a gene: 1. CDR1 and CDR2 (germline): SGHVS, FNYEAQ. The chain's CDR3 is CASSRDRGQETQYF. In nucleotides, the CDR3 is TGTGCCAGCAGCCGGGACAGGGGGCAAGAGACCCAGTACTTC.

The genes are TRBV6-1 and TRBJ2-2; 11 bases agree with TRBD1. V lost 4 bases to trimming and J lost 5 bases; unmatched junction nucleotides: 3. Germline CDR1 and CDR2: MNHNS and SASEGT. This CDR3 comprises 15 residues. The CDR3 here is CASSGGTGGTGELFF. The CDR3 DNA is TGTGCCAGCAGTGGGGGGACAGGGGGTACCGGGGAGCTGTTTTTT.

With respect to this clone: Other DNA sequences within the sample encode an identical CDR3. The rearrangement joins TRBV28 to TRBJ2-2; D is unclear. Per the germline V gene, CDR1 is MDHEN and CDR2 is SYDVKM. The V end was cut by 3 bases, the J end by 5 bases, with 4 bases between. The CDR3 loop spans 12 amino acids. DNA for the CDR3: TGTGCCAGCAGTTTCATAACCGGGGAGCTGTTTTTT. Translating it yields CASSFITGELFF.

The rearrangement joins TRBV30 to TRBJ2-2; D is perhaps TRBD1 (6 bases). V shed 4 bases and J shed 0 bases, with 12 bases lying between them. Germline CDR1 reads GTSNPN; CDR2 reads SVGIG (reference sequence). CDR3 length: 15 residues. The CDR3 DNA follows: TGTGCCTGGATCCCCAGGACAGCGAACACCGGGGAGCTGTTTTTT. Translation gives CAWIPRTANTGELFF.